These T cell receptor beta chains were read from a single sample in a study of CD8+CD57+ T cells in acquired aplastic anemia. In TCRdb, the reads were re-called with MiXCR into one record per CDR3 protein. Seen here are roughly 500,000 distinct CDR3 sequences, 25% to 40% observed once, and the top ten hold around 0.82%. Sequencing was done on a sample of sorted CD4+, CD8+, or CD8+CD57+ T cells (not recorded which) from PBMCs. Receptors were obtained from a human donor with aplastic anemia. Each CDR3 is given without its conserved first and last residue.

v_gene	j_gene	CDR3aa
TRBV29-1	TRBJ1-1	SVYRTGDADTEAF
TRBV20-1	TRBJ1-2	SARPGTQNGYT
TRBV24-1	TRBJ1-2	ATDKITGPMNYGYT
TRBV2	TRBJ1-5	ASNEAGVNQPQH
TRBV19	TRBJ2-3	ASSRLRASGEYSTDTQY
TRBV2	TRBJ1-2	ASRMDRGGGYT
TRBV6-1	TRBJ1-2	ASSEGSGTVGYT
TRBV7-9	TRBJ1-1	ASIETGRNTEAF
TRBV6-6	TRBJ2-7	ASSYGAGGTEQY
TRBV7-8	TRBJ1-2	ASSLQLTPNYGYT
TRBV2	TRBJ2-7	ASSVRQSHEQY
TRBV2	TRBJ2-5	ASRLAQETQY
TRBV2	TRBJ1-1	ASSPTPTNTEAF
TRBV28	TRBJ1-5	ASTSGQGARQPQH
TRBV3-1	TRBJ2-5	ASSLLETETQY
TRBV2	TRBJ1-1	ASSLGRDVSTEAF
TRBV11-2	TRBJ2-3	ASSLRQGAADTQY
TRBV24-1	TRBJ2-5	ATSDLGIGGQETQY
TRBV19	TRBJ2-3	ASSILAASTDTQY
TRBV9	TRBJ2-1	ASSVDTGEWNEQF
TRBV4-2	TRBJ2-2	ASSQAANAGTGELF
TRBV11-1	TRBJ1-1	ASSPSSGTGNAF
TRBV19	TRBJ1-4	ASSMVGQVGEKLF
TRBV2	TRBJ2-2	ASSYTGELF
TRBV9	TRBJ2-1	ASSVDVKPGSEQF